This T cell receptor beta chain derives from a study of shared clonotypes between healthy human individuals. The repertoire was sequenced with immunoSEQ multiplex PCR; TCRdb's copy has only in-frame clones and lacks some. Of 550,000 to 650,000 clones in the sample, roughly 96% were seen once. CD8 cells regarded as naive lacked CD45RO, were positively chosen for CCR7, and omitted terminally differentiated effector memory CD45RA+ cells. As regards this clone: Its antigen is as yet unknown.

V dropped 8 bases and J dropped 3; count of bases not matched to a gene: 15. This CDR3 spans 16 amino acids. CDR1 is MDHEN, CDR2 SYDVKM, per germline. Study-wide findings and caveats: Clonotype sharing across donors was expected to vary with sequencing depth.

Source material: naive CD8+ T cells sorted from blood. The V call is TRBV28, the J call TRBJ1-1; 7 positions agree with TRBD1. The source of this sequence is a woman in her twenties or thirties in good health. The CDR3 sequence is CASRRDREGLDTEAFF. CDR3 nucleotides: TGTGCCAGCCGACGTGACAGGGAGGGTCTGGACACTGAAGCTTTCTTT.